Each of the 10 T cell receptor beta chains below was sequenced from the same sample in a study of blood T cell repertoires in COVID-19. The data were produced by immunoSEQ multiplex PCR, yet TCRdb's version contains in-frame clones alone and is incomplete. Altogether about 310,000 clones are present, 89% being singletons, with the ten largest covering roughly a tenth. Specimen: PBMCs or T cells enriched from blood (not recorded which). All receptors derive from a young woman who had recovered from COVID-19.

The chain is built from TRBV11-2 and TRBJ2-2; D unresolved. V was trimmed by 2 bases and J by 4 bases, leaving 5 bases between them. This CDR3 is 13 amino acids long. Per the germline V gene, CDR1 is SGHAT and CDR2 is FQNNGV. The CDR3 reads CASSLRSTGELFF. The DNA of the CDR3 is TGTGCCAGCAGCTTACGGTCCACCGGGGAGCTGTTTTTT. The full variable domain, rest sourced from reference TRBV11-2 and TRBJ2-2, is EAGVAQSPRYKIIEKRQSVAFWCNPISGHATLYWYQQILGQGPKLLIQFQNNGVVDDSQLPKDRFSAERLKGVDSTLKIQPAKLEDSAVYLCASSLRSTGELFFGEGSRLTVL.

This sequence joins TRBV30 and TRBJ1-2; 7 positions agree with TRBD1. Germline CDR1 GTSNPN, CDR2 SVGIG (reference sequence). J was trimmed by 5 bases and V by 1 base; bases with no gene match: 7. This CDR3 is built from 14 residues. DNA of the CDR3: TGTGCCTGGAGTGCTAAGACAGGGCCTTATGGCTACACCTTC. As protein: CAWSAKTGPYGYTF.

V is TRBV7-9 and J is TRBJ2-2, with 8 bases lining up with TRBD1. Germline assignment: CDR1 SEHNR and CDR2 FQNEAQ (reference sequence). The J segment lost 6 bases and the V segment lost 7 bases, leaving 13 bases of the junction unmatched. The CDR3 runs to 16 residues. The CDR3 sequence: CASKKSDRGVAGELFF. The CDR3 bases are TGTGCCAGCAAAAAAAGTGACAGGGGTGTCGCCGGGGAGCTGTTTTTT.

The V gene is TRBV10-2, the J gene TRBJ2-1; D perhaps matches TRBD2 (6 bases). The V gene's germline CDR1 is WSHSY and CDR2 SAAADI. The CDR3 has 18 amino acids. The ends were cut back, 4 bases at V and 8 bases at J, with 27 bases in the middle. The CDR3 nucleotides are TGCGCCAGCAGTGGTGATTCTGTTAATAGCGGCCGACGAGATGAGCAGTTCTTC. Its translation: CASSGDSVNSGRRDEQFF.

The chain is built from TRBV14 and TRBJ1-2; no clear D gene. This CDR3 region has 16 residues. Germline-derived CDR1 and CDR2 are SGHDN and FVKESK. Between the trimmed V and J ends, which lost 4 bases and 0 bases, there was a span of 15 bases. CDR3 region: CASSPADGWTNYGYTF. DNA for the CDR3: TGTGCCAGCAGCCCGGCTGACGGGTGGACTAACTATGGCTACACCTTC.

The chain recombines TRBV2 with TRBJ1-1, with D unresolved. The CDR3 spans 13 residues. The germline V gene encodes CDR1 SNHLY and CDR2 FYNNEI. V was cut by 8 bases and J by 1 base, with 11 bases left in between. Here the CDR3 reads CASAGLANTEAFF. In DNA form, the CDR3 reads TGTGCCAGCGCGGGATTGGCGAACACTGAAGCTTTCTTT. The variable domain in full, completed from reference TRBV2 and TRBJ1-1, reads EPEVTQTPSHQVTQMGQEVILRCVPISNHLYFYWYRQILGQKVEFLVSFYNNEISEKSEIFDDQFSVERPDGSNFTLKIRSTKLEDSAMYFCASAGLANTEAFFGQGTRLTVV.

For the CDR3, the DNA is TGCAGTGCTCCCGTTAATGAAAAACTGTTTTTT. It codes for CSAPVNEKLFF. The chain is built from TRBV20-1 and TRBJ1-4; no firm D call. Germline CDR1 is DFQATT and CDR2 is SNEGSKA (reference sequence). V lost 5 bases, J lost 4 bases, and 5 bases lay in between. CDR3 size: 11 residues.

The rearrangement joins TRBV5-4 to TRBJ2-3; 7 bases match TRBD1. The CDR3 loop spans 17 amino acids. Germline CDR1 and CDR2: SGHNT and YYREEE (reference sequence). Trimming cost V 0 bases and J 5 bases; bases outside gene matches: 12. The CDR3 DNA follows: TGTGCCAGCAGCTTGGTGGGGTCAGGGGGATGGTTAGATACGCAGTATTTT. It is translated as CASSLVGSGGWLDTQYF.

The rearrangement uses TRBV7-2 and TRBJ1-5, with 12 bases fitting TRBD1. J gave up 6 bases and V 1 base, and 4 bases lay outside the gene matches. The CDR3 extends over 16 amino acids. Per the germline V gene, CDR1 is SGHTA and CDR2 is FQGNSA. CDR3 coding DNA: TGTGCCAGCAGCTTAGTGGGGACAGGGGGCCGTCAGCCCCAGCATTTT. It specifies CASSLVGTGGRQPQHF.

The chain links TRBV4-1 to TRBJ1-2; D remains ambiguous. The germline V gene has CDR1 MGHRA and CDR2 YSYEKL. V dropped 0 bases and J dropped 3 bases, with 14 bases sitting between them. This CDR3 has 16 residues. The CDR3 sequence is CASSQDAGARDYGYTF. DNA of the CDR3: TGCGCCAGCAGCCAAGATGCAGGTGCGAGGGACTATGGCTACACCTTC.